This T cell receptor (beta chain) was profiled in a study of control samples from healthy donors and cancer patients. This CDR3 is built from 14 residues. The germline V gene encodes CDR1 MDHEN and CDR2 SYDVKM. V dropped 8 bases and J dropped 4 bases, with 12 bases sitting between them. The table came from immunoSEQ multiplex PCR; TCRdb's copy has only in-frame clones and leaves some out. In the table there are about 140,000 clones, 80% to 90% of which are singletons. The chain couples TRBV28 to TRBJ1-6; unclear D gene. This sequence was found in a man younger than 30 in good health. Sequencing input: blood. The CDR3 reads CASGPFIYNSPLHF. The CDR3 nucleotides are TGTGCCAGCGGGCCGTTTATATATAATTCACCCCTCCACTTT.